The 6 T cell receptor beta chains below come from one sample, sequenced in a study of blood T cells in healthy people across ages. A J-beta primer mix and a sample-barcoded 5' primer were used in a second PCR of roughly 6 to 11 cycles. MiXCR was run by TCRdb on the 5' RACE reads, yielding one entry per CDR3 protein. This sample has about 1.8 million distinct CDR3 sequences; roughly 49% occur once, and the top ten carry around 2.1%. Sequences were obtained from blood. These receptors all come from a woman between 40 and 50 years old in good health.

This clonotype was found a few times. The V call is TRBV20-1, the J call TRBJ2-7, with 8 bases that match TRBD2. V was pared by 6 bases and J by 1 base, with 11 bases of the junction left unmatched. The CDR3 contains 15 residues. The germline V gene has CDR1 DFQATT and CDR2 SNEGSKA (reference sequence). The CDR3 DNA sequence: TGCAGTGCAAAGGGTCCGGGGGGGTCTTCCTACGAGCAGTACTTC. Amino acid sequence: CSAKGPGGSSYEQYF.

CDR3 nucleotide sequence: TGTGCCAGCAGTTACGAACTCTCCTACGAGCAGTACTTC. It yields the protein CASSYELSYEQYF. The chain is built from TRBV6-2 or TRBV6-3 and TRBJ2-7; no clear D. Germline V CDR1 and CDR2: MNHEY, SVGEGT. The CDR3 is made up of 13 amino acids. V was pared by 2 bases and J by 0 bases, with 5 bases between.

CDR3 DNA sequence: TGTGCCAGCAGCCCGGGACTCTCCTACACAGATACGCAGTATTTT. Its translation: CASSPGLSYTDTQYF. V gene TRBV3-1 combines with J gene TRBJ2-3; the D gene is possibly TRBD2 (6 bases). Trimming stripped 4 bases from V and 2 bases from J, with 13 bases between. Germline V CDR1 and CDR2: LGHDT, YNNKEL (reference sequence). The CDR3 consists of 15 residues.

The rearrangement joins TRBV5-1 to TRBJ2-6; D is uncertain. CDR1 and CDR2 (germline): SGHRS, YFSETQ. The CDR3 loop spans 18 amino acids. Trimming removed 0 bases at V and 0 bases at J, with 13 bases between. The CDR3 here is CASSLVLLRSSGANVLTF. CDR3 in DNA: TGCGCCAGCAGCTTGGTACTTCTCAGGAGCTCTGGGGCCAACGTCCTGACTTTC.

The chain carries TRBV4-3 and TRBJ2-1; D is perhaps TRBD2 (6 bases). The CDR3 is 16 amino acids. The ends were cut back, 0 bases at V and 3 bases at J, with 12 bases in the middle. Per germline, CDR1 LGHNA and CDR2 YSLEER. The CDR3 spells CASSQDGAGYYNEQFF. CDR3 nucleotide sequence: TGCGCCAGCAGCCAAGATGGGGCGGGGTACTACAATGAGCAGTTCTTC.

CDR3 in amino acids: CSVVLGSGANVLTF. DNA of the CDR3: TGCAGCGTTGTGCTGGGATCTGGGGCCAACGTCCTGACTTTC. The genes are TRBV29-1 and TRBJ2-6; D unclear. CDR1 is SQVTM, CDR2 ANQGSEA, per germline. There are 14 residues in the CDR3. Trimming took off 4 bases at V and 1 base at J, with 8 bases between the two ends.